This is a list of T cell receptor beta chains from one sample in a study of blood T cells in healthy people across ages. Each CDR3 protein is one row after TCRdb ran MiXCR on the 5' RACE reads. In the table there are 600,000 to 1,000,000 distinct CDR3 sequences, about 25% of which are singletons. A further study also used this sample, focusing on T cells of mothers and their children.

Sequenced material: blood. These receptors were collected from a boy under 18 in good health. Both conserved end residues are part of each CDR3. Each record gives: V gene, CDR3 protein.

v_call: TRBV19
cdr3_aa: CASSLRWRDNKETQYF

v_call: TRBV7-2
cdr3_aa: CASCQGPDYPEQYF

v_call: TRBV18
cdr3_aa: CASSARTGIGNEQFF

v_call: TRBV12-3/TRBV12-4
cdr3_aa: CASSLHLLGEAFF

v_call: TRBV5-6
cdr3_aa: CASSWSGGSEAFF

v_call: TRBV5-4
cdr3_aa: CASSPRLAGTQETQYF

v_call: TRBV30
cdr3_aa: CAWKSRRSNYGYTF

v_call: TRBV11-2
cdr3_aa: CASSLVGVDASTDTQYF

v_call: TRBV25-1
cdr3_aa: CATRDGGLTEAFF

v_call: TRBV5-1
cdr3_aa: CASSWGQGETQYF

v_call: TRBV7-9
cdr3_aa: CASSLIVTEEKLFF

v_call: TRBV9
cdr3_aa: CASSVVTSTNTGELFF

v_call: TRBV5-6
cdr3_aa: CASKVKGRAANEQFF

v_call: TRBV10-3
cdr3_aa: CAIRTSGNEQFF

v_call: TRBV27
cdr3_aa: CASSLSVPGTGGDGYTF

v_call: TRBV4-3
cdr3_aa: CASSQDYGPEYEQYF

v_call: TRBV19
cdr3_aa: CASSPEPWTDPGANEKLFF

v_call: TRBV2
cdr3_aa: CASSESEAGGQETQYF

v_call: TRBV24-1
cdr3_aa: CATSDPGHTIYEQYF

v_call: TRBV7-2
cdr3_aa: CASSLAGANEKLFF

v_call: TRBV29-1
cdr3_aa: CSSSMVETQYF

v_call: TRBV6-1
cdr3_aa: CASRVRGQGALSYEQYF

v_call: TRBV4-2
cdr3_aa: CASSQDSGDVEKLFF

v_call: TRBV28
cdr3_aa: CASTPTVGGRGSGSVDEQYF

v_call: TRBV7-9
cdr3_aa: CASSRQGGLFEQYF

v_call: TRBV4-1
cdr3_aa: CASSQEPPFNEKLFF